This T cell receptor (beta chain) was sequenced during a study of a mutant IDH1 vaccine in newly diagnosed glioma. V was pared by 8 bases and J by 5 bases, with 18 bases between. The CDR3 runs to 14 residues. Germline V gene sequence: CDR1 MNHEY, CDR2 SVGAGI. This sample's time point: week 23, last vaccination. Vaccination comprised doses that each held 300 ug of mutant IDH1 20-mer peptide, plus topical imiquimod. As to this clone: As yet, its antigen is unknown.

Generated by immunoSEQ multiplex PCR, the TCRdb table keeps only in-frame clones and is missing some. This sample carries approximately 66,000 clones, roughly 84% of them seen once, and the ten largest clones take roughly 13%. The input for sequencing was PBMCs, taken from a glioma patient whose treatment included an IDH1 peptide vaccine. The source of this sequence is a man aged 18 to 30 with glioma. The J gene is TRBJ1-2, the V gene TRBV6-5; D is possibly TRBD1 (5 bases). The CDR3 region has the DNA TGTGCCAGCCGTGTACGGGACTTTTTATATGGCTACACCTTC. It specifies CASRVRDFLYGYTF.